A selection of T cell receptor beta chains follows, all from one sample in a study of response to subunit inactivated influenza vaccine. TCRdb reanalysed the RT-PCR reads using MiXCR and keeps one entry per CDR3 protein. The sample includes 650,000 to 800,000 distinct CDR3 sequences, about 18% of them seen just once. The specimen was PBMCs from blood, collected roughly 5 days after vaccination. These receptors were collected from a man aged 50 to 59 who received an inactivated influenza vaccine. Each CDR3 is given with its conserved first and last residue. The D gene is left open where the match is weak. Expanded clones are given a class, and other clones once, few, many or no size at all.

v_gene: TRBV11-2
len: 17
j_gene: TRBJ1-3
d_gene: TRBD1
abundance: -
CDR3nt: TGTGCCAGCAGCCCTCGGACAGGGGATTTCTCTGGAAACACCATATATTTT
CDR3aa: CASSPRTGDFSGNTIYF

v_gene: TRBV15
len: 14
j_gene: TRBJ1-2
d_gene: -
abundance: -
CDR3nt: TGTGCCACCAGCAGAGACACAGGGATCTATGGCTACACCTTC
CDR3aa: CATSRDTGIYGYTF

v_gene: TRBV12-3/TRBV12-4
len: 12
j_gene: TRBJ1-5
d_gene: -
abundance: -
CDR3nt: TGTGCCAGCAGTTTAGGGGCGGGGGCCCAGCATTTT
CDR3aa: CASSLGAGAQHF

v_gene: TRBV20-1
len: 13
j_gene: TRBJ2-3
d_gene: -
abundance: -
CDR3nt: TGCAGTGCTAGATTTCCGAGCACAGATACGCAGTATTTT
CDR3aa: CSARFPSTDTQYF

v_gene: TRBV4-3
len: 15
j_gene: TRBJ2-1
d_gene: -
abundance: few
CDR3nt: TGCGCCAGCAGCCAAGACGTAAGCTCCTACAATGAGCAGTTCTTC
CDR3aa: CASSQDVSSYNEQFF

v_gene: TRBV5-1
len: 19
j_gene: TRBJ2-1
d_gene: -
abundance: many
CDR3nt: TGCGCCAGCAGCTTGGACCCCAGGATCGCGGGGCTCTCCTACAATGAGCAGTTCTTC
CDR3aa: CASSLDPRIAGLSYNEQFF

v_gene: TRBV7-2
len: 17
j_gene: TRBJ2-7
d_gene: TRBD1
abundance: -
CDR3nt: TGTGCCAGCAGCTTAATCGGTTCGGGACAGGGTGGCTACGAGCAGTACTTC
CDR3aa: CASSLIGSGQGGYEQYF

v_gene: TRBV12-3/TRBV12-4
len: 13
j_gene: TRBJ2-1
d_gene: TRBD2
abundance: -
CDR3nt: TGTGCCAGCAGTTTAGGGTGGGGGGGACGGCGGTTCTTC
CDR3aa: CASSLGWGGRRFF

v_gene: TRBV5-6
len: 14
j_gene: TRBJ1-2
d_gene: -
abundance: -
CDR3nt: TGTGCCAGCACCTTGGTGCAGGAACCGTATGGCTACACCTTC
CDR3aa: CASTLVQEPYGYTF

v_gene: TRBV4-3
len: 15
j_gene: TRBJ2-2
d_gene: -
abundance: few
CDR3nt: TGCGCCAGCAGCCAAGGACAGTGGAACACCGGGGAGCTGTTTTTT
CDR3aa: CASSQGQWNTGELFF

v_gene: TRBV2
len: 15
j_gene: TRBJ2-7
d_gene: TRBD2
abundance: few
CDR3nt: TGTGCCAGCAGTGAGGGATTAGCGGGGGGCTACGAGCAGTACTTC
CDR3aa: CASSEGLAGGYEQYF